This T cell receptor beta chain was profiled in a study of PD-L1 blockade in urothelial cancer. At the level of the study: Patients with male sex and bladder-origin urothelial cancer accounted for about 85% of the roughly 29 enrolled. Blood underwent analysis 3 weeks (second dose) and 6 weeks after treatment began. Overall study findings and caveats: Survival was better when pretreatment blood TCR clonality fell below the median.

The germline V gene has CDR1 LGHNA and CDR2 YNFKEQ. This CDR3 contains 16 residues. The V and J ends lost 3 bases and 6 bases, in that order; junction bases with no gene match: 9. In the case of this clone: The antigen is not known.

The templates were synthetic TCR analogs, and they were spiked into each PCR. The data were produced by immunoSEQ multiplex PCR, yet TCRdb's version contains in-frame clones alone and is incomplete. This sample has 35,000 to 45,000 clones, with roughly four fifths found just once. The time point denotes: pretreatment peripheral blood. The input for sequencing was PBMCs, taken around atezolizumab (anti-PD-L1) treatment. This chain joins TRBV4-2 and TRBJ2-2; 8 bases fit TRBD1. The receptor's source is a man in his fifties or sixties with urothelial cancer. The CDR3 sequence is CASSQSGTGSPGELFF. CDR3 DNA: TGTGCCAGCAGCCAGTCCGGGACAGGATCCCCCGGGGAGCTGTTTTTT.